One sample yielded the 8 T cell receptor beta chains listed below, sequenced in a study of blood T cell repertoires in COVID-19. Measured with immunoSEQ multiplex PCR; TCRdb has only the in-frame clones, and not every one. This sample has roughly 150,000 clones; 75% to 90% occur once, and the top ten carry roughly 15%. Sequencing was performed on peripheral blood. The receptors derive from a woman in her forties with acute or convalescent COVID-19.

The chain couples TRBV9 to TRBJ2-3; possible D gene TRBD2, 5 bases. CDR3 length equals 18 residues. Per the germline V gene, CDR1 is SGDLS and CDR2 is YYNGEE. V was shortened by 4 bases and J by 2 bases, with 23 bases between the two germline ends. CDR3 region: CASSHTKVSRGSTDTQYF. The CDR3 bases are TGTGCCAGCAGCCATACTAAAGTTTCCCGGGGTTCCACAGATACGCAGTATTTT.

This chain links TRBV28 with TRBJ2-2, with D possibly matching TRBD2 (5 bases). This CDR3 comprises 14 residues. With 7 bases removed from V and 6 bases from J, the gap between germline ends came to 15 bases. Germline CDR1 MDHEN, CDR2 SYDVKM. Here the CDR3 DNA reads TGTGCCAGCACCCGGACTCGTCCCCCCGGGGAGCTGTTTTTT. It yields the protein CASTRTRPPGELFF. Full variable domain (outside the CDR3, taken from reference TRBV28 and TRBJ2-2): DVKVTQSSRYLVKRTGEKVFLECVQDMDHENMFWYRQDPGLGLRLIYFSYDVKMKEKGDIPEGYSVSREKKERFSLILESASTNQTSMYLCASTRTRPPGELFFGEGSRLTVL.

The genes are TRBV6-6 and TRBJ2-6; D possibly corresponds to TRBD1 (7 bases). Germline CDR1 and CDR2: MNHNY and SVGAGI (reference sequence). V dropped 5 bases and J dropped 4 bases, with 18 bases sitting between them. The CDR3 contains 17 residues. For the CDR3, the DNA is TGTGCCAGCAGTCCGCGCGGGACAGCCCGGGGGGCCAACGTCCTGACTTTC. As protein: CASSPRGTARGANVLTF.

The genes are TRBV10-3 and TRBJ1-5, with 7 bases matching TRBD1. The CDR3 is made up of 14 amino acids. The germline V gene encodes CDR1 ENHRY and CDR2 SYGVKD. V trimming: 6 bases; J trimming: 3 bases; junction bases outside the gene matches: 5. Here the CDR3 reads CAISLDRDNQPQHF. Written as DNA, the CDR3 is TGTGCCATCAGCCTAGACAGGGACAATCAGCCCCAGCATTTT.

This chain uses TRBV6-4 with TRBJ2-2, with a possible D match to TRBD2 (5 bases). Germline CDR1 and CDR2: MRHNA and SNTAGT. The CDR3 has 15 residues. V lost 2 bases and J lost 3, with 10 bases in between. CDR3 sequence (DNA): TGTGCCAGCAGTGACGTAGCCGGGGACACCGGGGAGCTGTTTTTT. Residues: CASSDVAGDTGELFF.

This clone was observed once. The CDR3 bases are TGTGCCAGCAGCCAAGGGGGGACAGCCACCACACCCCTCCACTTT. Its protein is CASSQGGTATTPLHF. This chain joins TRBV3-1 (or the pseudogene TRBV3-2) and TRBJ1-6; TRBD1 matches at 7 bases. This CDR3 has 15 residues. Trimming removed 1 base from V and 11 bases from J; junction bases left unmatched: 8. Germline CDR1 LGHDT, CDR2 YNNKEL (reference sequence).

This sequence joins TRBV12-5 and TRBJ1-1; unclear D gene. This CDR3 region has 15 residues. The germline V and J ends were trimmed by 3 bases and 0 bases, with 11 bases remaining between them. Per germline, CDR1 LGHNT and CDR2 FRNRAP. The CDR3 spells CASGFFRGLNTEAFF. The CDR3 nucleotides are TGTGCTAGTGGTTTTTTCCGAGGGTTGAACACTGAAGCTTTCTTT.

The CDR3 nucleotides read TGTGCCAGCAGTTACGGGCAGTTGAGCACAGATACGCAGTATTTT. Amino acids: CASSYGQLSTDTQYF. The chain carries TRBV6-5 and TRBJ2-3; no clear D. The germline V gene encodes CDR1 MNHEY and CDR2 SVGAGI. Trimming stripped 2 bases from V and 0 bases from J, with 9 bases between. The CDR3 has 15 residues.